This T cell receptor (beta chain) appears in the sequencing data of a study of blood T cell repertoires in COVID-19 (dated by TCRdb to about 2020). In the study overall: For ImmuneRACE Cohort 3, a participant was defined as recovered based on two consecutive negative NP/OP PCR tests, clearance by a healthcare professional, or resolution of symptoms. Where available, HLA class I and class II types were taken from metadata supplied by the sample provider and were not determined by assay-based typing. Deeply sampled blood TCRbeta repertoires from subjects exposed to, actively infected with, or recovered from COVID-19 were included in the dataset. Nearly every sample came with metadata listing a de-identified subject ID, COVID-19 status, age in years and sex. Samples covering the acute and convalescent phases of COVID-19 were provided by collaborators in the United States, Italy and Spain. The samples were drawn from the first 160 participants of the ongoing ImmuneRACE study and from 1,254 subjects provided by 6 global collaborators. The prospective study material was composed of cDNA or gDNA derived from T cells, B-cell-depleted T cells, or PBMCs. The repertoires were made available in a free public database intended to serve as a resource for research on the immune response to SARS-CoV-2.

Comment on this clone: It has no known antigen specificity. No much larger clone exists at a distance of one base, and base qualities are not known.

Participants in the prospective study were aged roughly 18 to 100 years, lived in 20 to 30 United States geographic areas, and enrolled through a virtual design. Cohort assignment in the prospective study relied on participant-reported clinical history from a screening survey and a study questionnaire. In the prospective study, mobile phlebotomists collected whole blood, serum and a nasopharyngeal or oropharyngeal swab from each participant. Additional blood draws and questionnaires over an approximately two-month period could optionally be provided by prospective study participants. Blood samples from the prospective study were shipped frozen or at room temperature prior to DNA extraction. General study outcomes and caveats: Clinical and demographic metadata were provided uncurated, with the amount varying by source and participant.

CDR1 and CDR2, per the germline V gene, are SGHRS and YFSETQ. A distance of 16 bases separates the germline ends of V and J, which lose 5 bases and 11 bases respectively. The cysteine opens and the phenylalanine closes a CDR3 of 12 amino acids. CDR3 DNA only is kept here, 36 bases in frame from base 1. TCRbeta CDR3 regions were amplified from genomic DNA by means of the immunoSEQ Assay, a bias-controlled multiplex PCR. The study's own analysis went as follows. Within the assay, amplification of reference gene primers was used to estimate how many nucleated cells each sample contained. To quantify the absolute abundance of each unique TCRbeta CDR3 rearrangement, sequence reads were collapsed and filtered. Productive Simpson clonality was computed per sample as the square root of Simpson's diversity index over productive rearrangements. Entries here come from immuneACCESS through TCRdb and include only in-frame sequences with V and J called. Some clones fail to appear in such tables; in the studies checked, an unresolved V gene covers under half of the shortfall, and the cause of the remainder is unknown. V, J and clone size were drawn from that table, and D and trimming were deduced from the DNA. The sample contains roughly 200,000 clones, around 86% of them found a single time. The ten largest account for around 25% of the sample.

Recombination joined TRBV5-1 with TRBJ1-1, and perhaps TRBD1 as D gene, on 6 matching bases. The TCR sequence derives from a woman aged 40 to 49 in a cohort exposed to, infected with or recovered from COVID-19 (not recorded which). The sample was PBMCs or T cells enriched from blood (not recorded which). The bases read TGCGCCAGCAGAGACGGACAGCAAGGGGCTTTCTTT. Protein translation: CASRDGQQGAFF. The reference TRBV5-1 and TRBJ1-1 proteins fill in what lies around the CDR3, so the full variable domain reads KAGVTQTPRYLIKTRGQQVTLSCSPISGHRSVSWYQQTPGQGLQFLFEYFSETQRNKGNFPGRFSGRQFSNSRSEMNVSTLELGDSALYLCASRDGQQGAFFGQGTRLTVV.